These T cell receptor beta chains were read from a single sample in a study of blood T cell repertoires in COVID-19. The repertoire was sequenced with immunoSEQ multiplex PCR; TCRdb's copy has only in-frame clones and lacks some. The table lists tens of thousands of clones, about 83% of them singletons. The sequenced sample consisted of peripheral blood. These receptor sequences come from a man aged 70 or older with COVID-19, enrolled during active disease. Both conserved end residues are part of each CDR3. The order of the fields is V gene, J gene, clone size, D gene, CDR3 protein, CDR3 DNA. A D gene is named only where the DNA matches it firmly. Clone size, where shown, is once, few, many, or a class for clones that have expanded.

TRBV19	TRBJ2-2	-	-	CASSIYANTGELFF	TGTGCCAGTAGTATATATGCGAACACCGGGGAGCTGTTTTTT
TRBV2	TRBJ1-5	-	TRBD1	CASSGQDYQPQHF	TGTGCCAGCAGCGGACAGGACTATCAGCCCCAGCATTTT
TRBV5-1	TRBJ1-1	once	-	CASRQPQNTEAFF	TGCGCCAGCCGACAGCCCCAGAACACTGAAGCTTTCTTT
TRBV9	TRBJ2-7	-	TRBD2	CASGSGSSYEQYF	TGTGCCAGCGGTAGCGGGAGCTCCTACGAGCAGTACTTC
TRBV7-2	TRBJ2-7	few	TRBD2	CASSLTGTSGTYEQYF	TGTGCCAGCAGCTTAACCGGGACTAGCGGCACCTACGAGCAGTACTTC
TRBV5-8	TRBJ2-3	-	TRBD2	CASRRPGRSGDTDTQYF	TGTGCCAGCAGGCGACCGGGTCGGAGCGGGGACACAGATACGCAGTATTTT
TRBV10-2	TRBJ2-7	-	TRBD2	CASSEPGLAGGLYEQYF	TGCGCCAGCAGTGAGCCTGGACTAGCGGGAGGACTCTACGAGCAGTACTTC
TRBV25-1	TRBJ2-3	-	-	CASSEYNSYTDTQYF	TGTGCCAGCAGTGAATATAACTCCTACACAGATACGCAGTATTTT
TRBV27	TRBJ2-3	few	-	CASSLGLAGTGSTQYF	TGTGCCAGCAGTTTAGGGCTCGCGGGTACGGGAAGTACGCAGTATTTT
TRBV7-2	TRBJ2-2	once	TRBD2	CASSLGRERTGELFF	TGTGCCAGCAGCCTCGGGAGGGAACGGACCGGGGAGCTGTTTTTT
TRBV11-2	TRBJ2-7	-	-	CASSLDGGAGDEQYF	TGTGCCAGCAGCTTAGATGGTGGGGCAGGGGACGAGCAGTACTTC
TRBV10-3	TRBJ1-1	few	-	CAISESYGGTEAFF	TGTGCCATCAGTGAGTCTTACGGCGGGACTGAAGCTTTCTTT
TRBV11-2	TRBJ1-5	many	-	CASSLGTFGNQPQHF	TGTGCCAGCAGCTTAGGAACATTTGGCAATCAGCCCCAGCATTTT
TRBV23-1	TRBJ1-2	-	TRBD1	CANRERDRGSYGYTF	TGCGCCAATCGAGAACGGGACAGGGGTAGCTATGGCTACACCTTC
TRBV13	TRBJ2-3	once	TRBD1	CASSLVTGRTDTQYF	TGTGCCAGCAGCTTAGTGACAGGGCGCACAGATACGCAGTATTTT
TRBV7-6	TRBJ2-3	many	TRBD2	CASSLRAGGSDTQYF	TGTGCCAGCAGCTTAAGGGCGGGGGGATCGGATACGCAGTATTTT
TRBV19	TRBJ2-3	few	TRBD2	CATQGSGRARSDTQYF	TGTGCCACCCAAGGTAGCGGGAGGGCCAGGTCAGATACGCAGTATTTT
TRBV9	TRBJ2-7	-	-	CASSVDMTGYEQYF	TGTGCCAGCAGCGTAGATATGACAGGCTACGAGCAGTACTTC
TRBV30	TRBJ2-3	-	TRBD2	CLSGTGDTQYF	TGCCTTAGCGGGACGGGAGATACGCAGTATTTT
TRBV5-1	TRBJ2-6	-	-	CASSPVGSSGANVLTF	TGCGCCAGCAGCCCCGTCGGGTCCTCTGGGGCCAACGTCCTGACTTTC
TRBV29-1	TRBJ2-1	-	-	CSVAGKGGDEQFF	TGCAGCGTTGCTGGCAAGGGGGGGGATGAGCAGTTCTTC
TRBV12-5	TRBJ1-4	-	-	CASGPIQKLTNEKLFF	TGTGCTAGTGGTCCAATACAAAAATTAACAAATGAAAAACTGTTTTTT
TRBV2	TRBJ1-1	-	-	CASRGAFSAFF	TGTGCCAGCAGGGGGGCATTCTCAGCTTTCTTT
TRBV6-2/TRBV6-3	TRBJ1-5	-	TRBD1	CASSRTGLGQPQHF	TGTGCCAGCAGTCGGACAGGGTTAGGGCAGCCCCAGCATTTT
TRBV27	TRBJ2-1	-	-	CASRPKGVGTWGEQFF	TGTGCCAGCAGACCTAAGGGGGTTGGAACTTGGGGTGAGCAGTTCTTC
TRBV5-6	TRBJ2-3	-	-	CASSLAGMDTQYF	TGTGCCAGCAGCTTGGCGGGGATGGATACGCAGTATTTT
TRBV7-3	TRBJ2-1	-	-	CASSPADSNEQFF	TGTGCCAGCAGCCCCGCGGATTCGAATGAGCAGTTCTTC
TRBV18	TRBJ2-5	-	TRBD2	CASSPSIAGGETQYF	TGTGCCAGCTCACCATCAATAGCGGGAGGTGAGACCCAGTACTTC
TRBV9	TRBJ2-2	-	-	CASSVETGYSGELFF	TGTGCCAGCAGCGTAGAAACAGGGTACTCCGGGGAGCTGTTTTTT
TRBV4-3	TRBJ1-2	-	-	CASSQDLAVENIYGYTF	TGCGCCAGCAGCCAAGATTTAGCGGTAGAAAATATCTATGGCTACACCTTC
TRBV2	TRBJ1-6	-	-	CASSEGHSSPLHF	TGTGCCAGCAGTGAGGGGCATTCATCACCCCTCCACTTT
TRBV5-1	TRBJ1-1	-	TRBD1	CASSLQGASSTEAFF	TGCGCCAGCAGCTTACAGGGGGCGTCATCCACTGAAGCTTTCTTT
TRBV5-4	TRBJ2-7	few	-	CASSLGGPWSSYEQYF	TGTGCCAGCAGCTTGGGGGGCCCGTGGAGCTCCTACGAGCAGTACTTC
TRBV6-5	TRBJ2-7	-	-	CASSYQQGRAYEQYF	TGTGCCAGCAGTTACCAGCAGGGTAGAGCCTACGAGCAGTACTTC
TRBV5-1	TRBJ2-3	-	TRBD2	CASSLSGISTDTQYF	TGCGCCAGCAGCTTAAGCGGGATAAGCACAGATACGCAGTATTTT
TRBV5-1	TRBJ2-3	-	-	CASSLALVSTDTQYF	TGCGCCAGCAGCTTGGCTCTTGTAAGCACAGATACGCAGTATTTT
TRBV20-1	TRBJ1-1	-	-	CSASYQRDTEAFF	TGCAGTGCTAGTTACCAGAGGGACACTGAAGCTTTCTTT
TRBV5-1	TRBJ1-2	-	-	CASSMGVRGYTF	TGCGCCAGCAGCATGGGAGTGCGTGGCTACACCTTC
TRBV19	TRBJ1-2	-	-	CASSQGQPYGYTF	TGTGCCAGTAGCCAGGGTCAGCCCTATGGCTACACCTTC
TRBV28	TRBJ2-7	few	-	CASRPLYGRGTYEQYF	TGTGCCAGCAGACCGTTATACGGGAGAGGCACCTACGAGCAGTACTTC
TRBV4-3	TRBJ1-5	many	-	CASSQDLGRTGQPQHF	TGCGCCAGCAGCCAAGATCTCGGCCGTACGGGTCAGCCCCAGCATTTT
TRBV20-1	TRBJ2-5	-	-	CSAPQQETQYF	TGCAGTGCTCCCCAACAAGAGACCCAGTACTTC
TRBV6-2/TRBV6-3	TRBJ2-3	-	-	CASTPVPRGTDTQYF	TGTGCCAGCACCCCGGTTCCGAGGGGCACAGATACGCAGTATTTT
TRBV2	TRBJ1-2	-	TRBD1	CASRGGQGLYGYTF	TGTGCCAGCAGAGGGGGACAGGGGCTCTATGGCTACACCTTC
TRBV7-2	TRBJ2-1	few	TRBD2	CASSLELAGGSGEQFF	TGTGCCAGCAGCTTAGAACTAGCGGGGGGGTCGGGTGAGCAGTTCTTC
TRBV11-2	TRBJ2-1	-	TRBD2	CASSLGGLGRNEQFF	TGTGCCAGCAGCTTAGGGGGACTAGGCCGCAATGAGCAGTTCTTC
TRBV28	TRBJ1-5	-	-	CASSLGGAPGQPQHF	TGTGCCAGCAGTTTGGGAGGGGCCCCTGGGCAGCCCCAGCATTTT
TRBV6-6	TRBJ2-7	-	TRBD2	CASSPTNPRSSGSSSYEQYF	TGTGCCAGCAGTCCGACAAACCCCCGATCTAGCGGGAGTAGTTCCTACGAGCAGTACTTC
TRBV19	TRBJ1-2	-	TRBD1	CATLPGQTLANYGYTF	TGTGCCACCCTACCGGGACAGACACTAGCTAACTATGGCTACACCTTC
TRBV11-2	TRBJ2-3	-	TRBD2	CASSPGTTTDTQYF	TGTGCCAGCAGCCCCGGGACTACCACAGATACGCAGTATTTT
TRBV3-1/TRBV3-2	TRBJ2-7	few	-	CASAQAWRTSYEQYF	TGTGCCAGCGCCCAAGCGTGGAGGACCTCCTACGAGCAGTACTTC
TRBV5-1	TRBJ2-1	-	-	CASSFIGDNEQFF	TGCGCCAGCAGCTTCATAGGGGACAATGAGCAGTTCTTC